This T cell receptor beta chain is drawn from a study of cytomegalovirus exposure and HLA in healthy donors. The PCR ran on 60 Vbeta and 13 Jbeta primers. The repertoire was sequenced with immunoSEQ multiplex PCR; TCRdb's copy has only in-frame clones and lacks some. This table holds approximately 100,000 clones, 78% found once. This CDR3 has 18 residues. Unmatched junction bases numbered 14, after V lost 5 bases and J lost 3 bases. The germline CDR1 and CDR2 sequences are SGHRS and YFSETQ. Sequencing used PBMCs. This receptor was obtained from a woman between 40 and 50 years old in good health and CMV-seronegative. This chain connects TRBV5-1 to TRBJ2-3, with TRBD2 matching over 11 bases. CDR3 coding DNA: TGCGCCAGCAGGGGGCCGACCCCGGGACTAGCGGTGACAGATACGCAGTATTTT. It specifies CASRGPTPGLAVTDTQYF.